Listed below are T cell receptor beta chains from one sample, sequenced in a study of T cell responses to AZD1222 COVID-19 vaccine. The method was immunoSEQ multiplex PCR; TCRdb's version includes in-frame clones alone and lacks a portion of them. The sample consists of 150,000 or so clones, roughly 90% of them appearing once. Sequenced here: peripheral blood, sampled on day 0 of AZD1222 vaccination. These receptors were taken from an adult in good health. The CDR3 runs from the conserved cysteine through the conserved F or W. Each record gives: CDR3 DNA, CDR3 protein, D gene, J gene, V gene, clone size. A D gene is named only where the DNA matches it firmly. Clone size is stated in some rows and not others, as once, few, many or a class when expanded.

cdr3_nt: TGTGCCAGCAGCCTGAGGCAGGGGAGAGGGACCGGGGAGCTGTTTTTT; cdr3_aa: CASSLRQGRGTGELFF; d_call: NA; j_call: TRBJ2-2; v_call: TRBV5-4; clone_size: NA
cdr3_nt: TGTGCCAGCAGCTTAGTGGGGGGGCGCCGAGGCGGCTACACCTTC; cdr3_aa: CASSLVGGRRGGYTF; d_call: NA; j_call: TRBJ1-2; v_call: TRBV7-2; clone_size: few
cdr3_nt: TGTGCCACCGCCGGGACACAGGGGGAGACCCAGTACTTC; cdr3_aa: CATAGTQGETQYF; d_call: TRBD1; j_call: TRBJ2-5; v_call: TRBV10-3; clone_size: NA
cdr3_nt: TGTGCCAGCAGCCCAGGACGGGGGTATGAGCAGTTCTTC; cdr3_aa: CASSPGRGYEQFF; d_call: NA; j_call: TRBJ2-1; v_call: TRBV3-1/TRBV3-2; clone_size: NA
cdr3_nt: TGCAGTTGCCAGGGGCAGTGGGCTGAAGCTTTCTTT; cdr3_aa: CSCQGQWAEAFF; d_call: NA; j_call: TRBJ1-1; v_call: TRBV29-1; clone_size: NA
cdr3_nt: TGTGCCAGCAGTTTACGGGCCGAGCAGTACTTC; cdr3_aa: CASSLRAEQYF; d_call: NA; j_call: TRBJ2-7; v_call: TRBV28; clone_size: once
cdr3_nt: TGCGCCAGCAGGGAGGTAACCTCTAATGGCTACACCTTC; cdr3_aa: CASREVTSNGYTF; d_call: NA; j_call: TRBJ1-2; v_call: TRBV5-1; clone_size: NA
cdr3_nt: TGTGCCAGCAGCCAGGAGTTCCGCACAGATACGCAGTATTTT; cdr3_aa: CASSQEFRTDTQYF; d_call: NA; j_call: TRBJ2-3; v_call: TRBV9; clone_size: NA
cdr3_nt: TGTGCCAGCAGCTTAGACGGGACAGAACAAGAGACCCAGTACTTC; cdr3_aa: CASSLDGTEQETQYF; d_call: TRBD1; j_call: TRBJ2-5; v_call: TRBV11-1; clone_size: NA
cdr3_nt: TGTGCCAGTAGTATGAGGGGGGGCATCTACAATGAGCAGTTCTTC; cdr3_aa: CASSMRGGIYNEQFF; d_call: NA; j_call: TRBJ2-1; v_call: TRBV19; clone_size: once
cdr3_nt: TGTGCCATAAGACAGCAAGAGACCCAGTACTTC; cdr3_aa: CAIRQQETQYF; d_call: NA; j_call: TRBJ2-5; v_call: TRBV28; clone_size: NA
cdr3_nt: TGTGCCAGCAGTCCCCGCACAGATACGCAGTATTTT; cdr3_aa: CASSPRTDTQYF; d_call: NA; j_call: TRBJ2-3; v_call: TRBV27; clone_size: NA
cdr3_nt: TGTGCCCCCAAGGACAGGGAGGGTGAAAAACTGTTTTTT; cdr3_aa: CAPKDREGEKLFF; d_call: NA; j_call: TRBJ1-4; v_call: TRBV21-1; clone_size: NA
cdr3_nt: TGTGCCAGCGGGGGGCCAGCAGGGATGAAGGTAGCCCAGTACTTC; cdr3_aa: CASGGPAGMKVAQYF; d_call: NA; j_call: TRBJ2-5; v_call: TRBV28; clone_size: NA
cdr3_nt: TGTGCCAGCAGCTCCGGGAGTCGGGACACTGAAGCTTTCTTT; cdr3_aa: CASSSGSRDTEAFF; d_call: NA; j_call: TRBJ1-1; v_call: TRBV7-9; clone_size: NA
cdr3_nt: TGTGCCAGCAGCCAAGATCTCTCTGGAAACACCATATATTTT; cdr3_aa: CASSQDLSGNTIYF; d_call: NA; j_call: TRBJ1-3; v_call: TRBV14; clone_size: NA
cdr3_nt: TGTGCCAGCAGCGGGGGACAGGTCTATGGCTACACCTTC; cdr3_aa: CASSGGQVYGYTF; d_call: TRBD1; j_call: TRBJ1-2; v_call: TRBV7-9; clone_size: NA
cdr3_nt: TGTGCCAGTAAAGGGAACATCATGGGTCAGCCCCAGCATTTT; cdr3_aa: CASKGNIMGQPQHF; d_call: NA; j_call: TRBJ1-5; v_call: TRBV19; clone_size: NA